One and the same sample provided the 2 T cell receptor beta chains below, sequenced in a study of cytomegalovirus exposure and HLA in healthy donors. Some clones are missing from TCRdb's copy, which holds only in-frame ones; the method was immunoSEQ multiplex PCR. The table shows 100,000 to 150,000 clones, with roughly 95% occurring only once. Sequenced material: PBMCs. Receptors originate from a man aged 18 to 29 in good health and CMV-seronegative.

J is TRBJ1-5 and V is TRBV6-1; 8 bases fit TRBD1. Germline V CDR1 and CDR2: MNHNS, SASEGT. The CDR3 consists of 14 residues. Trimming removed 7 bases from V and 8 bases from J; junction bases left unmatched: 10. The CDR3 loop is CASKIGQGKEPQHF. CDR3 DNA: TGTGCCAGCAAGATCGGACAGGGAAAGGAGCCCCAGCATTTT.

The chain employs TRBV4-3 and TRBJ1-2; D call uncertain. Germline lookup yields CDR1 LGHNA and CDR2 YSLEER. The CDR3 length is 16 residues. V was cut by 0 bases and J by 5 bases, with 16 bases left in between. The CDR3 sequence is CASSQESGNLGYGYTF. In DNA, the CDR3 is TGCGCCAGCAGCCAAGAGTCGGGGAACCTCGGGTATGGCTACACCTTC.